A selection of T cell receptor beta chains follows, all from one sample in a study of cytomegalovirus exposure and HLA in healthy donors. Libraries were prepared by immunoSEQ multiplex PCR; TCRdb keeps only in-frame clonotypes and omits some of them. Of some 96,000 clones listed, around four fifths are singletons. Input material: PBMCs. These receptors originate from a woman in her fifties or sixties in good health and CMV-seronegative. CDR3s include the opening cysteine and the closing phenylalanine or tryptophan. Fields, in order: clone size, V gene, D gene, J gene, CDR3 DNA, CDR3 protein. The D gene is left open where the match is weak. The listing skips clone size in some rows; elsewhere it reads once, few, many or a size class.

abundance: -
v_gene: TRBV6-5
d_gene: -
j_gene: TRBJ1-2
CDR3nt: TGTGCCAGCACCCACCCTCCGGGGGGCGCGTATGGCTACACCTTC
CDR3aa: CASTHPPGGAYGYTF

abundance: few
v_gene: TRBV7-2
d_gene: -
j_gene: TRBJ2-1
CDR3nt: TGTGCCAGCAGCTTCCTTGACAGAGTCAATGAGCAGTTCTTC
CDR3aa: CASSFLDRVNEQFF

abundance: -
v_gene: TRBV9
d_gene: -
j_gene: TRBJ2-3
CDR3nt: TGTGCCAGCAGCAGGACTTCCACAGATACGCAGTATTTT
CDR3aa: CASSRTSTDTQYF

abundance: -
v_gene: TRBV7-2
d_gene: TRBD2
j_gene: TRBJ2-2
CDR3nt: TGTGCCAGCAGCCCCCGCCCAGCGACTAGCGGGAGTAGCACCGGGGAGCTGTTTTTT
CDR3aa: CASSPRPATSGSSTGELFF

abundance: few
v_gene: TRBV5-8
d_gene: -
j_gene: TRBJ2-5
CDR3nt: TGTGCCAGCAGCCCAATGGAGGTTCAAGAGACCCAGTACTTC
CDR3aa: CASSPMEVQETQYF

abundance: -
v_gene: TRBV30
d_gene: -
j_gene: TRBJ2-1
CDR3nt: TGTGCCTGGAGTGTAACACAGACCTACAATGAGCAGTTCTTC
CDR3aa: CAWSVTQTYNEQFF

abundance: -
v_gene: TRBV19
d_gene: TRBD2
j_gene: TRBJ2-5
CDR3nt: TGTGCCAGTAGCTTGGAGGCGGGGGGCACTAGACAAGAGACCCAGTACTTC
CDR3aa: CASSLEAGGTRQETQYF

abundance: -
v_gene: TRBV7-2
d_gene: TRBD1
j_gene: TRBJ2-3
CDR3nt: TGTGCCAGCAGTTCCGGGACAGGGGTCATCCGATCCACAGATACGCAGTATTTT
CDR3aa: CASSSGTGVIRSTDTQYF

abundance: -
v_gene: TRBV5-1
d_gene: TRBD1
j_gene: TRBJ2-7
CDR3nt: TGCGCCAGCAGCTTTACCGGGACAGGTGCCTACGAGCAGTACTTC
CDR3aa: CASSFTGTGAYEQYF

abundance: -
v_gene: TRBV27
d_gene: -
j_gene: TRBJ2-7
CDR3nt: TGTGCCAGCAGTTTATCGAGTGGACAAATAAACGAGCAGTACTTC
CDR3aa: CASSLSSGQINEQYF

abundance: -
v_gene: TRBV6-1
d_gene: -
j_gene: TRBJ1-2
CDR3nt: TGTGCCAGCACCACTAACCTTAGAGGTCCCTATGGCTACACCTTC
CDR3aa: CASTTNLRGPYGYTF

abundance: -
v_gene: TRBV29-1
d_gene: TRBD2
j_gene: TRBJ2-7
CDR3nt: TGCAGCGTAGCGGGACTAGCGGGAGTCGAGCAGTACTTC
CDR3aa: CSVAGLAGVEQYF

abundance: -
v_gene: TRBV7-2
d_gene: -
j_gene: TRBJ1-5
CDR3nt: TGTGCCAGCAGTGCCACCAGGGTGCAGCCCCAGCATTTT
CDR3aa: CASSATRVQPQHF

abundance: -
v_gene: TRBV5-6
d_gene: -
j_gene: TRBJ2-6
CDR3nt: TGTGCCAGCAGCCCTCAACGACAGTTCCCAGGGGCCAACGTCCTGACTTTC
CDR3aa: CASSPQRQFPGANVLTF

abundance: -
v_gene: TRBV5-1
d_gene: -
j_gene: TRBJ2-1
CDR3nt: TGCGCCAGCAGCTTTGGGGGGTACAATGAGCAGTTCTTC
CDR3aa: CASSFGGYNEQFF

abundance: -
v_gene: TRBV7-2
d_gene: TRBD2
j_gene: TRBJ2-7
CDR3nt: TGTGCCAGCAGCCAAACTAGCGGGAGCCACGAGCAGTACTTC
CDR3aa: CASSQTSGSHEQYF

abundance: -
v_gene: TRBV19
d_gene: -
j_gene: TRBJ1-5
CDR3nt: TGTGCCAGTAGTATAACAGGGCCAAGCGATCAGCCCCAGCATTTT
CDR3aa: CASSITGPSDQPQHF

abundance: -
v_gene: TRBV10-3
d_gene: -
j_gene: TRBJ1-4
CDR3nt: TGTGCCATCAGCCCCTCGGGACTGAATAATGAAAAACTGTTTTTT
CDR3aa: CAISPSGLNNEKLFF

abundance: -
v_gene: TRBV4-3
d_gene: TRBD1
j_gene: TRBJ1-1
CDR3nt: TGCGCCAGCAGCACCGACGACAGGGACGGCACTGAAGCTTTCTTT
CDR3aa: CASSTDDRDGTEAFF

abundance: -
v_gene: TRBV29-1
d_gene: TRBD2
j_gene: TRBJ2-7
CDR3nt: TGCAGCGCAAAAGGACTAGCGGGAGCCGAGCAGTACTTC
CDR3aa: CSAKGLAGAEQYF

abundance: -
v_gene: TRBV18
d_gene: TRBD2
j_gene: TRBJ2-7
CDR3nt: TGTGCCAGCTCAGGGGCTAGCGGAACCTACGAGCAGTACTTC
CDR3aa: CASSGASGTYEQYF

abundance: few
v_gene: TRBV7-6
d_gene: -
j_gene: TRBJ2-1
CDR3nt: TGTGCCAGCAGCTTATTCGAGGTCTCTGAGCAGTTCTTC
CDR3aa: CASSLFEVSEQFF

abundance: -
v_gene: TRBV6-1
d_gene: TRBD1
j_gene: TRBJ2-1
CDR3nt: TGTGCCAGCAGTGAACCCCAGGGGGTAATGAATGAGCAGTTCTTC
CDR3aa: CASSEPQGVMNEQFF

abundance: -
v_gene: TRBV27
d_gene: -
j_gene: TRBJ1-2
CDR3nt: TGTGCCAGCAGTCCCTCGGGGGGAAACAGACCCTATGGCTACACCTTC
CDR3aa: CASSPSGGNRPYGYTF

abundance: -
v_gene: TRBV27
d_gene: TRBD1
j_gene: TRBJ1-5
CDR3nt: TGTGCCAGTCGACAGGGGGCCGGTTGGAATCAGCCCCAGCATTTT
CDR3aa: CASRQGAGWNQPQHF

abundance: -
v_gene: TRBV21-1
d_gene: -
j_gene: TRBJ1-1
CDR3nt: TGTGCCAGCAGCAAAGCGCTGGGGCAGGTGCCTGAAGCTTTCTTT
CDR3aa: CASSKALGQVPEAFF

abundance: -
v_gene: TRBV6-1
d_gene: TRBD2
j_gene: TRBJ2-4
CDR3nt: TGTGCCAGCAGTGCCCGGGGTAGCGGGGGGGCCTCGTACATTCAGTACTTC
CDR3aa: CASSARGSGGASYIQYF

abundance: -
v_gene: TRBV5-4
d_gene: -
j_gene: TRBJ1-2
CDR3nt: TGTGCCAGCAGCTTGGCCGGTCGCGGGAGTGGCTACACCTTC
CDR3aa: CASSLAGRGSGYTF

abundance: -
v_gene: TRBV6-5
d_gene: TRBD2
j_gene: TRBJ2-1
CDR3nt: TGTGCCACGCATCTAGCGGGAGGATCAAATGAGCAGTTCTTC
CDR3aa: CATHLAGGSNEQFF

abundance: -
v_gene: TRBV6-1
d_gene: TRBD2
j_gene: TRBJ2-7
CDR3nt: TGTGCCAGCAGGGCGGGGACTAGCGGGGCCTACGAGCAGTACTTC
CDR3aa: CASRAGTSGAYEQYF

abundance: -
v_gene: TRBV9
d_gene: -
j_gene: TRBJ2-7
CDR3nt: TGTGCCAGCAGCCCCGGACAGAGCTCCTACGAGCAGTACTTC
CDR3aa: CASSPGQSSYEQYF